Listed below are T cell receptor beta chains from one sample, sequenced in a study of blood T cell repertoires in COVID-19. Measured with immunoSEQ multiplex PCR; TCRdb has only the in-frame clones, and not every one. The sample lists more than 200,000 clones; 75% to 90% were seen once. The sequencing input was PBMCs or T cells enriched from blood (not recorded which). The receptor source for this set is a woman in her 30s who had recovered from COVID-19. CDR3s include the opening cysteine and the closing phenylalanine or tryptophan. The order of the fields is V gene, D gene, J gene, clone size, CDR3 DNA, CDR3 protein. D genes are given only for firm matches. Clone size is not always given. Where it is, it says once, few, many or a class for expanded clones.

V: TRBV6-5; D: TRBD1; J: TRBJ1-2; size: .; DNA: TGTGCCAGCAGCCGGGACAGGCTCTATGGCTACACCTTC; CDR3: CASSRDRLYGYTF
V: TRBV2; D: .; J: TRBJ1-2; size: .; DNA: TGTGCCAGCAGTGGGGCGGAGGGATGGGAAGGCTACACCTTC; CDR3: CASSGAEGWEGYTF
V: TRBV5-1; D: .; J: TRBJ2-5; size: .; DNA: TGCGCCAGCAGCCACGAGACAGTAAAAGAGACCCAGTACTTC; CDR3: CASSHETVKETQYF
V: TRBV4-3; D: .; J: TRBJ2-7; size: .; DNA: TGCGCCAGCAGCCGATCAGCGGCCCTGGGGGGATCCTACGAGCAGTACTTC; CDR3: CASSRSAALGGSYEQYF
V: TRBV6-6; D: TRBD1; J: TRBJ1-2; size: once; DNA: TGTGCCAGCAGTCGATCAAACCCGGGACAGGAGCTCTATGGCTACACCTTC; CDR3: CASSRSNPGQELYGYTF
V: TRBV6-5; D: .; J: TRBJ2-7; size: .; DNA: TGTGCCAGCAGTTATGCAGACTCCTACGAGCAGTACTTC; CDR3: CASSYADSYEQYF
V: TRBV4-1; D: TRBD1; J: TRBJ1-1; size: .; DNA: TGCGCCAGCAGCCTCCGGGACAGGGGGTTCATGAACACTGAAGCTTTCTTT; CDR3: CASSLRDRGFMNTEAFF
V: TRBV7-9; D: TRBD1; J: TRBJ1-2; size: .; DNA: TGTGCCAGCAGCTTGTCAGGGGGCTCCGCCTATGGCTACACCTTC; CDR3: CASSLSGGSAYGYTF
V: TRBV2; D: .; J: TRBJ1-6; size: .; DNA: TGTGCCAGCAGAGACCGGGACACCACTGCTTCACCCCTCCACTTT; CDR3: CASRDRDTTASPLHF
V: TRBV27; D: .; J: TRBJ1-5; size: .; DNA: TGTGCCAGCAGTTTTTTATCTAATCAGCCCCAGCATTTT; CDR3: CASSFLSNQPQHF
V: TRBV19; D: .; J: TRBJ1-1; size: .; DNA: TGTGCCAGTAACCCAGGGTCTGAAGCTTTCTTT; CDR3: CASNPGSEAFF
V: TRBV15; D: TRBD2; J: TRBJ2-1; size: .; DNA: TGTGCCACCAGCAGAGATGGGACTAGCGGGAGAATCGGTGAGCAGTTCTTC; CDR3: CATSRDGTSGRIGEQFF
V: TRBV6-2/TRBV6-3; D: .; J: TRBJ1-2; size: .; DNA: TGTGCCAGCAGTTACTACCCCACAGGAGGCTACACCTTC; CDR3: CASSYYPTGGYTF
V: TRBV5-5; D: .; J: TRBJ1-5; size: .; DNA: TGTGCCAGCAGCAGCGGGACAAATCAGCCCCAGCATTTT; CDR3: CASSSGTNQPQHF
V: TRBV7-3; D: TRBD2; J: TRBJ2-1; size: .; DNA: TGTGCCAGCAGCTTAGGGACTAGCGGGAGTAAGTTCTTC; CDR3: CASSLGTSGSKFF
V: TRBV18; D: .; J: TRBJ1-2; size: once; DNA: TGTGCCAGCTCACCTCGGACAGAGAGTTATGGCTACACCTTC; CDR3: CASSPRTESYGYTF
V: TRBV6-4; D: .; J: TRBJ1-3; size: .; DNA: TGTGCCAGCAGTGACTCAGAGAGGGCCCCCTCTGGAAACACCATATATTTT; CDR3: CASSDSERAPSGNTIYF
V: TRBV7-9; D: TRBD1; J: TRBJ2-2; size: .; DNA: TGTGCCAGCAGCCAGAGACAGGGGCCAAACACCGGGGAGCTGTTTTTT; CDR3: CASSQRQGPNTGELFF
V: TRBV28; D: TRBD1; J: TRBJ1-4; size: once; DNA: TGTGCCAGCAGTAAGACAGGGATTAATGAAAAACTGTTTTTT; CDR3: CASSKTGINEKLFF
V: TRBV28; D: .; J: TRBJ2-6; size: .; DNA: TGTGCCAGCAGTTTAGGGGGGGGCCCTTTTTCCCTCTCTGGGGCCAACGTCCTGACTTTC; CDR3: CASSLGGGPFSLSGANVLTF
V: TRBV28; D: TRBD1; J: TRBJ1-2; size: .; DNA: TGTGCCAGCAGTTCTTTTAGCTCCAGGGGGCTCCTCTTCTATGGCTACACCTTC; CDR3: CASSSFSSRGLLFYGYTF
V: TRBV6-5; D: .; J: TRBJ2-3; size: .; DNA: TGTGCCAGCAGTTTTGCGCACACGCAGTATTTT; CDR3: CASSFAHTQYF
V: TRBV7-2; D: .; J: TRBJ1-3; size: once; DNA: TGTGCCAGCAGCCGTACAGATCTTCGAAACACCATATATTTT; CDR3: CASSRTDLRNTIYF
V: TRBV18; D: .; J: TRBJ1-5; size: .; DNA: TGTGCCAGCTCACTACTCCGCACACGGGATCAGCCCCAGCATTTT; CDR3: CASSLLRTRDQPQHF
V: TRBV3-1/TRBV3-2; D: TRBD2; J: TRBJ2-5; size: .; DNA: TGTGCCAGCAGTCTAGCGGGGGGGGCTGAGGAGACCCAGTACTTC; CDR3: CASSLAGGAEETQYF
V: TRBV15; D: .; J: TRBJ1-1; size: .; DNA: TGTGCCACCAGCAGAGCCGGGGGGAACACTGAAGCTTTCTTT; CDR3: CATSRAGGNTEAFF
V: TRBV5-8; D: .; J: TRBJ1-4; size: .; DNA: TGTGCCAGCATTCTTCCAGGGGTCTCGGGGACTAATGAAAAACTGTTTTTT; CDR3: CASILPGVSGTNEKLFF
V: TRBV9; D: .; J: TRBJ2-1; size: .; DNA: TGTGCCAGCAGCCAACGCGGGGCTCAGGGTAATGAGCAGTTCTTC; CDR3: CASSQRGAQGNEQFF
V: TRBV9; D: TRBD1; J: TRBJ1-1; size: .; DNA: TGTGCCAGCAGCTCCCGGGACAGAAAGAACACTGAAGCTTTCTTT; CDR3: CASSSRDRKNTEAFF
V: TRBV5-1; D: .; J: TRBJ1-1; size: .; DNA: TGCGCCAGTGGTACAGGGCAGGGCCAGGCTGAAGCTTTCTTT; CDR3: CASGTGQGQAEAFF
V: TRBV27; D: .; J: TRBJ2-7; size: once; DNA: TGTGCCAGCAGTCCCCTGGCATCCTCCTACGAGCAGTACTTC; CDR3: CASSPLASSYEQYF
V: TRBV30; D: TRBD1; J: TRBJ1-6; size: few; DNA: TGTGCCTGGGACAGGGAAGGTTCACCCCTCCACTTT; CDR3: CAWDREGSPLHF
V: TRBV11-1; D: .; J: TRBJ2-2; size: .; DNA: TGTGCCAGCAGCTGGAAACGGGAGAACACCGGGGAGCTGTTTTTT; CDR3: CASSWKRENTGELFF
V: TRBV29-1; D: .; J: TRBJ1-2; size: .; DNA: TGCAGCGTTGTAGGGGGTGGTAACTATGGCTACACCTTC; CDR3: CSVVGGGNYGYTF
V: TRBV2; D: .; J: TRBJ1-1; size: .; DNA: TGTGCCACCCGTGATAGTAGATCGAACACTGAAGCTTTCTTT; CDR3: CATRDSRSNTEAFF
V: TRBV29-1; D: .; J: TRBJ1-1; size: once; DNA: TGCAGCGTTGCGAGGCAGGGTGACACTGAAGCTTTCTTT; CDR3: CSVARQGDTEAFF
V: TRBV18; D: .; J: TRBJ1-5; size: .; DNA: TGTGCCAGCTCACGAAGGGACTTGAGTAATCAGCCCCAGCATTTT; CDR3: CASSRRDLSNQPQHF